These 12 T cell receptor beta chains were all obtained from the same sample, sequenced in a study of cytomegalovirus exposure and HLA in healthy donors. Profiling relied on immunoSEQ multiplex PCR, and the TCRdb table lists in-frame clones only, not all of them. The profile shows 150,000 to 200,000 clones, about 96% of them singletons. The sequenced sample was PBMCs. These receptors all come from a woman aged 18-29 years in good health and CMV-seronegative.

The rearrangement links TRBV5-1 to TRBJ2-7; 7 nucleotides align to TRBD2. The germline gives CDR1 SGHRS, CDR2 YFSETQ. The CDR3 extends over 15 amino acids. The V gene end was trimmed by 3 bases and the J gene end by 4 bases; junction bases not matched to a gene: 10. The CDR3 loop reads CASSWGLAGDYEQYF. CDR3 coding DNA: TGCGCCAGCAGCTGGGGACTGGCGGGGGATTACGAGCAGTACTTC.

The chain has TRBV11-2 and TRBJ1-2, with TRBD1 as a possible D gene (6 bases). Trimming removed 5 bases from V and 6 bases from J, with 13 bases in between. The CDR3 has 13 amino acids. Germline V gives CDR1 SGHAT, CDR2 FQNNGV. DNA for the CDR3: TGTGCCAGCAGCCACCGGACAGACAATGGCTACACCTTC. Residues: CASSHRTDNGYTF.

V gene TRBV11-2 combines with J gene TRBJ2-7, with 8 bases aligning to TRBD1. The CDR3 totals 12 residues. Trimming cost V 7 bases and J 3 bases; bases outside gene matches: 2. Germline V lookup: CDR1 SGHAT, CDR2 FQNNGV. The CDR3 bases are TGTGCCAGCACAACAGGGGGCTACGAGCAGTACTTC. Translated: CASTTGGYEQYF.

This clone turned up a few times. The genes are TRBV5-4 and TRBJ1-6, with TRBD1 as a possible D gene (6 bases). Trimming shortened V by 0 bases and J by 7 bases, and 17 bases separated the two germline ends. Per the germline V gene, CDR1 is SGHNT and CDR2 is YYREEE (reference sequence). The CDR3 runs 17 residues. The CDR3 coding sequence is TGTGCCAGCAGCTTGGGGTCTCGGGGGGCAGCAAATTCACCCCTCCACTTT. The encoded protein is CASSLGSRGAANSPLHF.

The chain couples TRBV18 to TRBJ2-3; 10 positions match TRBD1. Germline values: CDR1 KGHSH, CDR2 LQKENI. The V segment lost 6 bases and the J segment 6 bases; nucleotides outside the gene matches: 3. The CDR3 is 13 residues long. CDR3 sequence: CASSTGGRDTQYF. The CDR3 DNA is TGTGCCAGCTCGACAGGGGGCAGGGATACGCAGTATTTT.

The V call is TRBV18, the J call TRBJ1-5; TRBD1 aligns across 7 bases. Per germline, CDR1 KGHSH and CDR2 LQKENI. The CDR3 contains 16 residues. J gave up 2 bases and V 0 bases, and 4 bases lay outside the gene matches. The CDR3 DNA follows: TGTGCCAGCTCACCACCGGGGGACAGAGGCAATCAGCCCCAGCATTTT. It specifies CASSPPGDRGNQPQHF.

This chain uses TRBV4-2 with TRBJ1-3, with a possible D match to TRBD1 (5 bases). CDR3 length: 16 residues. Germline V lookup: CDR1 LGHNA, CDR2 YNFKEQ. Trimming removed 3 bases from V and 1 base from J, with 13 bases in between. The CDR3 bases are TGTGCCAGCAGCCACGATCGGCAGGGATCTGGAAACACCATATATTTT. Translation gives CASSHDRQGSGNTIYF.

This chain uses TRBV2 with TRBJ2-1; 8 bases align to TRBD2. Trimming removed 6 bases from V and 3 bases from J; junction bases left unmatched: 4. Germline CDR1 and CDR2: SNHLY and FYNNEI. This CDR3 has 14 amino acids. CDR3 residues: CASRISGDYNEQFF. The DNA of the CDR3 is TGTGCCAGCAGGATTAGCGGGGACTACAATGAGCAGTTCTTC.

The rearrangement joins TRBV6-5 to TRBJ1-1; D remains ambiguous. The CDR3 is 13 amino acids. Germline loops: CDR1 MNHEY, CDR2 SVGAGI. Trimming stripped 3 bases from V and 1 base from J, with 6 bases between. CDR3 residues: CASSYMSNTEAFF. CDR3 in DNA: TGTGCCAGCAGTTATATGTCGAACACTGAAGCTTTCTTT.

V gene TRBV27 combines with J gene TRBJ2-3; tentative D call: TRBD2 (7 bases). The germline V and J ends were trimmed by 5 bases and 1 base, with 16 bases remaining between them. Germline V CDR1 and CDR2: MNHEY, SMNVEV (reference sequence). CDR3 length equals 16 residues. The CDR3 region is CASSPHPGGRTDTQYF. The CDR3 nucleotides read TGTGCCAGCAGTCCGCACCCGGGGGGCCGCACAGATACGCAGTATTTT.

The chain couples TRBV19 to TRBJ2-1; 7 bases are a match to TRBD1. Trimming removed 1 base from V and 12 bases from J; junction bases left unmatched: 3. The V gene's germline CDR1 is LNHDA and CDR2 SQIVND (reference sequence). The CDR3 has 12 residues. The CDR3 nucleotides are TGTGCCAGTAGTATAGGGGGGACAGCGCAGTTCTTC. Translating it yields CASSIGGTAQFF.

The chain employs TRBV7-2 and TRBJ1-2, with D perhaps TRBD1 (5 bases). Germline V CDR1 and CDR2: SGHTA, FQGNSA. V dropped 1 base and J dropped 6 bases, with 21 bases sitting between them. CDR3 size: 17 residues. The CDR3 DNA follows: TGTGCCAGCAGCTTAGTCCGACCCCCGCAGGGAGGGGATGGCTACACCTTC. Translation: CASSLVRPPQGGDGYTF. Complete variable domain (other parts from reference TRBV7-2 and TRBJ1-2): GAGVSQSPSNKVTEKGKDVELRCDPISGHTALYWYRQSLGQGLEFLIYFQGNSAPDKSGLPSDRFSAERTGGSVSTLTIQRTQQEDSAVYLCASSLVRPPQGGDGYTFGSGTRLTVV.